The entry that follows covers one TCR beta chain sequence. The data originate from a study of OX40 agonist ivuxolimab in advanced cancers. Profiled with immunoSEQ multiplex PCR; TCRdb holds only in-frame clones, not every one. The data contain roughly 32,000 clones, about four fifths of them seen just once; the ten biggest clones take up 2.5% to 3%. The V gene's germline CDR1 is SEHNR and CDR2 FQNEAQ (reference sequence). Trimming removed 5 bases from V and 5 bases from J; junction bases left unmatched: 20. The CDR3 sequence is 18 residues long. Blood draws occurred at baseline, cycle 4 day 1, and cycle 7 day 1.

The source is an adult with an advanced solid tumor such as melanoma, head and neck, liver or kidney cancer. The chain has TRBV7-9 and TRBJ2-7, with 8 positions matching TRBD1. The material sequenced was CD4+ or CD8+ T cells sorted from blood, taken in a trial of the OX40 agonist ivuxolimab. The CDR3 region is CASSLGQGGGYFADEQYF. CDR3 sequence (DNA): TGTGCCAGCAGCCTTGGACAGGGAGGTGGGTACTTCGCTGACGAGCAGTACTTC.